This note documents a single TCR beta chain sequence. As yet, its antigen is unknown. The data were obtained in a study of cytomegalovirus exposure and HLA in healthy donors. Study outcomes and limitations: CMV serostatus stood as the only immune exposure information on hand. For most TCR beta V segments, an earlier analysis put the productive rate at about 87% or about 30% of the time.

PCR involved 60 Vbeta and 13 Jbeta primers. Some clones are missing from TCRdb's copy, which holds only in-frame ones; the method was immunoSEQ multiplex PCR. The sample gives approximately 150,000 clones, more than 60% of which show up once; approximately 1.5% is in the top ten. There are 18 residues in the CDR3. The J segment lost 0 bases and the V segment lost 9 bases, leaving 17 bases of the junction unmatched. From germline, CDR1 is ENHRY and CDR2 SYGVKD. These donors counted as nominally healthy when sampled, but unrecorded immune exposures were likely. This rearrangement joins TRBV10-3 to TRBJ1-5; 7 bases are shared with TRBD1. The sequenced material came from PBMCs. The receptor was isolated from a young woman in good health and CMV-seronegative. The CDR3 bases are TGTGCCATTCCTTCCCTCCCGCCGGGACAGAATAGCAATCAGCCCCAGCATTTT. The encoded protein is CAIPSLPPGQNSNQPQHF.